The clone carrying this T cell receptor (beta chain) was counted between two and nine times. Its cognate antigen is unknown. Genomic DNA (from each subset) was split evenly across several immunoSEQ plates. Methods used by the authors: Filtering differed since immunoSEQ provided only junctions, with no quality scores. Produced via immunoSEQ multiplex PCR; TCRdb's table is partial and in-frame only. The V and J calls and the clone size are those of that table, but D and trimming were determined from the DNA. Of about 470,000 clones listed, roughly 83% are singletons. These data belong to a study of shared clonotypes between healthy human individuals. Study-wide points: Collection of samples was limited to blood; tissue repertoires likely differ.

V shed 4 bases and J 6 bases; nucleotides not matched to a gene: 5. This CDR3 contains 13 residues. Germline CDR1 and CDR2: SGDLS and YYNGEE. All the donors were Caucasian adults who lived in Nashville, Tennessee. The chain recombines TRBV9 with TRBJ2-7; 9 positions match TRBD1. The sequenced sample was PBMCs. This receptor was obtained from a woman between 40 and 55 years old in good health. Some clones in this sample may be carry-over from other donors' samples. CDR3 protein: CASSSGTGSEQYF. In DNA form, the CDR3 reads TGTGCCAGCAGCTCCGGGACAGGGAGCGAGCAGTACTTC.